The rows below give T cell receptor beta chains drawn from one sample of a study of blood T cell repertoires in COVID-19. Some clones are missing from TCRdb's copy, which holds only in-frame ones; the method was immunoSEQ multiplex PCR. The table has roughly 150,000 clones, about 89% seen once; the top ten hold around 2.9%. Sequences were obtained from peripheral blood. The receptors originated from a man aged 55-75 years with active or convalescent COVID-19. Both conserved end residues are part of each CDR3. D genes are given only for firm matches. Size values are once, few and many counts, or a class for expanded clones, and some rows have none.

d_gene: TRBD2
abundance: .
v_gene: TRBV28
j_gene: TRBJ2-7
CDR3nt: TGTGCCAGCAGTCCCGGACAGGGAAGGACTAGCGGGAGGTTGTTCGAGCAGTACTTC
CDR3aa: CASSPGQGRTSGRLFEQYF

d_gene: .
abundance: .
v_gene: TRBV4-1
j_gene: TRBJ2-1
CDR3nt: TGCGCCAGCAGCCAAGACCCGGCAAGATTAAAGTTTGCGGAGAAAAACAATGAGCAGTTCTTC
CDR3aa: CASSQDPARLKFAEKNNEQFF

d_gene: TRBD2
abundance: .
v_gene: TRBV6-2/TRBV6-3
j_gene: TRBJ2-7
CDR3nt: TGTGCCAGCAGTAAGGCGGGAGGAGTTGGCTACGAGCAGTACTTC
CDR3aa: CASSKAGGVGYEQYF

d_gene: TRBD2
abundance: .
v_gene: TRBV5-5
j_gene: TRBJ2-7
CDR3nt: TGTGCCAGCACCGTCTCCGGGACTAGCGGGGCCTACGAGCAGTACTTC
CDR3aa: CASTVSGTSGAYEQYF

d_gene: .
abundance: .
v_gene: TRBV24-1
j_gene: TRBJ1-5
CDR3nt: TGTGCCACCAGTTGGGCGGGTTCGGGTCAGCCCCAGCATTTT
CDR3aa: CATSWAGSGQPQHF

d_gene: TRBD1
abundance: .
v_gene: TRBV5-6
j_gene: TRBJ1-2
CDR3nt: TGTGCCAGCAGAAGGGACAGCTATGGCTACACCTTC
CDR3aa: CASRRDSYGYTF

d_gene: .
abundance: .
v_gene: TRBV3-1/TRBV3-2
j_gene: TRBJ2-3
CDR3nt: TGTGCCAGCAGCCAAAGAGGCCGATCCTACACAGATACGCAGTATTTT
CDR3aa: CASSQRGRSYTDTQYF

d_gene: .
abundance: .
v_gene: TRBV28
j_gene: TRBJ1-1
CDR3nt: TGTGCCAGCAGCTCCCAGGGCACTGAAGCTTTCTTT
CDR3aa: CASSSQGTEAFF

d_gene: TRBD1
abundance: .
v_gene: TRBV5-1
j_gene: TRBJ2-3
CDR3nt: TGCGCCAGCAGCGTCCGACAGGGTGGCACAGATACGCAGTATTTT
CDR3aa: CASSVRQGGTDTQYF

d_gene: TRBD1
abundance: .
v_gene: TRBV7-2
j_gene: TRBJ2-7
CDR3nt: TGTGCCAGCAGCCCGGGACAGGGAATCGGAGGGACCCAATTGTACTTC
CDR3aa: CASSPGQGIGGTQLYF

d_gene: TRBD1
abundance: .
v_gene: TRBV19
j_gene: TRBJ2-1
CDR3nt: TGTGCCAGTAGTATGGACAGGTTCCCCTACAATGAGCAGTTCTTC
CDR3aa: CASSMDRFPYNEQFF

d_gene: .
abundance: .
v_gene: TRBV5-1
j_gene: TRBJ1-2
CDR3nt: TGCGCCAGCTACCCCGGTGGGGGCGGAGGCTATGGCTACACCTTC
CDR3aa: CASYPGGGGGYGYTF

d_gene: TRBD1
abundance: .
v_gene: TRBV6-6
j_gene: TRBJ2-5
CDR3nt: TGTGCCAGCCGAGGACAGGGGACGGAGACCCAGTACTTC
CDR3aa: CASRGQGTETQYF

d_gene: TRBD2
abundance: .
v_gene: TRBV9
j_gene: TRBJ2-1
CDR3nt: TGTGCCAGCAGCGCTCCGGGACTAGCGGTATACAATGAGCAGTTCTTC
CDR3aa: CASSAPGLAVYNEQFF

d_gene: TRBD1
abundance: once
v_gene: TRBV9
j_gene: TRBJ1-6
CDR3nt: TGTGCCAGCAGCGGAGGGACAGGGTTGAGTTCACCCCTCCACTTT
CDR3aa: CASSGGTGLSSPLHF

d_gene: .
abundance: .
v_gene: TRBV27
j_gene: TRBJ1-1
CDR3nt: TGTGCCAGCACCCCTAGAGGGAAGAACACTGAAGCTTTCTTT
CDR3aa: CASTPRGKNTEAFF

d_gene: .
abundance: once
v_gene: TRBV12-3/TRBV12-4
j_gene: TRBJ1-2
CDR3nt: TGTGCCAGCAGTTTTCAGGGTGGTGGCTACACCTTC
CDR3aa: CASSFQGGGYTF

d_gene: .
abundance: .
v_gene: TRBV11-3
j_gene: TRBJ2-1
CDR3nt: TGTGCCAGCAGCCGACGTAGGGGGGGGACCCTTATGAGCTCCTACAATGAGCAGTTCTTC
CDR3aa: CASSRRRGGTLMSSYNEQFF

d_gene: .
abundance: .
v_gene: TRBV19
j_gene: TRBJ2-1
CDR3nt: TGTGCCAGTAGTATGAGGCGGAGTCGCTCCTACAATGAGCAGTTCTTC
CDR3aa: CASSMRRSRSYNEQFF

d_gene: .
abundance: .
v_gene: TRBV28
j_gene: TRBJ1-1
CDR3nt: TGTGCCAGCAGTTTGGGGACACTGAACACTGAAGCTTTCTTT
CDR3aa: CASSLGTLNTEAFF

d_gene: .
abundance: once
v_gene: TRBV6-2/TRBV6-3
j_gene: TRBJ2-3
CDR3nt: TGTGCCAGCAGTTACCCGGGTCTCCCACAGTATTTT
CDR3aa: CASSYPGLPQYF

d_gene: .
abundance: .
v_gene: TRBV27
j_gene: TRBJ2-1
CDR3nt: TGTGCCAGCAGCCCCAGGGGCTACAATGATGAGCAGTTCTTC
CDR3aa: CASSPRGYNDEQFF

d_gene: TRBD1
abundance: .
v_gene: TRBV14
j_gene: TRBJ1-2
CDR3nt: TGTGCCAGCAGCCATCTAATAGGGGGCGACTATGGCTACACCTTC
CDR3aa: CASSHLIGGDYGYTF